Below, 27 T cell receptor beta chains from the same sample are listed, as sequenced in a study of metastatic and nonmetastatic thyroid tumors. MiXCR was used by TCRdb to re-call the PCR reads. This table has tens of thousands of clones, less than 25% appearing once. Patients had received no treatment of any kind before thyroid surgery. Specimen: blood. Receptors were obtained from a female donor with papillary thyroid cancer or a benign thyroid nodule (not recorded which). Some clones in this sample may be carry-over from other donors' samples.

Ten or more counts support this clone. The CDR3 loop reads CAISGQGTSNEQFF. The CDR3 nucleotides read TGTGCCATTTCGGGACAGGGTACAAGCAATGAGCAGTTCTTC. The J gene is TRBJ2-1, the V gene TRBV3-1; 9 positions match TRBD1. Germline assignment: CDR1 LGHDT and CDR2 YNNKEL (reference sequence). This CDR3 is 14 amino acids long. The J segment lost 6 bases and the V segment lost 10 bases, leaving 10 bases of the junction unmatched.

This clone was detected only a few times. This may arise from a read error, as a much more abundant clone is one base away. The rearrangement uses TRBV20-1 and TRBJ2-5; D call uncertain. The CDR3 spans 13 residues. V lost 3 bases to trimming and J lost 0 bases, with 8 bases between them. Germline V CDR1 and CDR2: DFQATT, SNEGSKA (reference sequence). The CDR3 region is CSARENYQETQYF. CDR3 DNA sequence: TGCAGTGCTAGGGAGAATTACCAAGAGACCCAGTACTTC.

This rearrangement joins TRBV20-1 to TRBJ2-1; the D gene is possibly TRBD1 (5 bases). This CDR3 contains 12 residues. CDR1 DFQATT and CDR2 SNEGSKA come from the germline V gene (reference sequence). V lost 5 bases and J 0 bases, leaving 5 bases between the germline ends. CDR3 in amino acids: CSADSSYNEQFF. CDR3 sequence (DNA): TGCAGTGCTGACAGCTCCTACAATGAGCAGTTCTTC.

This clone came up many times. The CDR3 DNA is TGTGCCACCAGTGATCCGGGACTGGGTGGGGCAGATACGCAGTATTTT. Translating it yields CATSDPGLGGADTQYF. The rearrangement links TRBV24-1 to TRBJ2-3, with D tentatively TRBD2 (6 bases). Germline CDR1 reads KGHDR; CDR2 reads SFDVKD. The CDR3 extends over 16 amino acids. The ends were cut back, 3 bases at V and 4 bases at J, with 16 bases in the middle.

This clone was observed many times. The chain recombines TRBV15 with TRBJ2-1, with TRBD2 identical over 9 bases. The CDR3 covers 14 residues. Germline V gives CDR1 LNHNV, CDR2 YYDKDF (reference sequence). The trim removed 1 base at V and 10 bases at J, leaving 5 bases unmatched. CDR3 nucleotide sequence: TGTGCCACCAGCAGAGGGGGACTAGCACCGGAGCAGTTCTTC. Protein product: CATSRGGLAPEQFF.

This clone has ten or more counts. The CDR3 is CATSRELGSGANVLTF. CDR3 DNA: TGTGCCACCAGCAGAGAATTGGGCTCTGGGGCCAACGTCCTGACTTTC. This sequence joins TRBV15 and TRBJ2-6; no definite D call. Germline V gives CDR1 LNHNV, CDR2 YYDKDF (reference sequence). The CDR3 is 16 residues long. V was trimmed by 0 bases and J by 0 bases, leaving 6 bases between them.

This clone has at least ten counts. This sequence joins TRBV30 and TRBJ1-2; the D gene is possibly TRBD1 (5 bases). CDR1 and CDR2 (germline): GTSNPN, SVGIG (reference sequence). The CDR3 sequence is 12 residues long. Trimming pared 0 bases from V and 6 bases from J, leaving 8 bases between. The CDR3 sequence is CAWSVTGDGYTF. In nucleotides, the CDR3 is TGTGCCTGGAGTGTAACGGGGGATGGCTACACCTTC. Full variable domain (outside the CDR3, taken from reference TRBV30 and TRBJ1-2): SQTIHQWPATLVQPVGSPLSLECTVEGTSNPNLYWYRQAAGRGLQLLFYSVGIGQISSEVPQNLSASRPQDRQFILSSKKLLLSDSGFYLCAWSVTGDGYTFGSGTRLTVV.

Many counts were recorded for this clone. V is TRBV24-1 and J is TRBJ2-1; TRBD2 matches at 11 bases. The J segment lost 8 bases and the V segment lost 4 bases, leaving 12 bases of the junction unmatched. There are 17 residues in the CDR3. In germline, CDR1 is KGHDR, CDR2 SFDVKD. This CDR3 is CATSDPLAGGPVDEQFF. The CDR3 DNA is TGTGCCACCAGTGACCCCTTAGCGGGAGGGCCGGTGGATGAGCAGTTCTTC.

This clone was recorded many times. This sequence joins TRBV5-1 and TRBJ1-2; D possibly corresponds to TRBD1 (6 bases). The CDR3 loop spans 15 amino acids. CDR1 is SGHRS and CDR2 is YFSETQ in the germline V gene. The germline V and J ends were trimmed by 0 bases and 6 bases, with 15 bases remaining between them. CDR3: CASSLATGRSDGYTF. CDR3 nucleotide sequence: TGCGCCAGCAGCTTGGCAACAGGGAGAAGCGATGGCTACACCTTC.

To note about this clone: An end of the junction differs from the germline gene, which may be a read error. V usage is TRBV6-7 and J usage is TRBJ2-3, with TRBD1 as a possible D gene (6 bases). TRBV6-7 is assigned to the ORF class and has an uncertain function. The CDR3 extends over 14 amino acids. Written as DNA, the CDR3 is TGTGCCAGAGACGACCAGGGTCCGACAGGTACGCAGTATTTT. Protein product: CARDDQGPTGTQYF.

This clone has a count of ten or more. The rearrangement uses TRBV20-1 and TRBJ2-7; possible D gene TRBD2, 6 bases. The germline V gene encodes CDR1 DFQATT and CDR2 SNEGSKA (reference sequence). V lost 1 base to trimming and J lost 2 bases, with 9 bases between them. The CDR3 contains 13 residues. Written as DNA, the CDR3 is TGCAGTGCTAGAGGGACTACTGCCTACGAGCAGTACTTC. This gives the protein CSARGTTAYEQYF.

The rearrangement joins TRBV6-1 to TRBJ2-1; 7 bases line up with TRBD2. J lost 6 bases, V lost 5 bases, and 10 bases had no gene match. The CDR3 has 15 amino acids. Germline CDR1 and CDR2: MNHNS and SASEGT. CDR3 in amino acids: CASSLWTRGVNEQFF. The CDR3 DNA sequence: TGTGCCAGCAGTTTATGGACTAGAGGAGTCAATGAGCAGTTCTTC.

Comment on this clone: One end of the junction varies from germline; a read error may be responsible. V and J are TRBV12-3 or TRBV12-4 and TRBJ1-1, with D perhaps TRBD1 (5 bases). The CDR3 covers 13 residues. The CDR3 loop is CSNSQTVNTESFF. CDR3 bases: TGTTCCAACAGTCAGACAGTGAACACTGAATCTTTCTTT.

This chain joins TRBV27 and TRBJ1-2, with 10 positions matching TRBD1. Germline-derived CDR1 and CDR2 are MNHEY and SMNVEV (reference sequence). This CDR3 is 19 amino acids long. With V trimmed by 4 bases and J by 7 bases, 21 bases remained unmatched. DNA of the CDR3: TGTGCCAGCAGTTCCCACCAAGACCGGGACAGGGGCCCAAGAGGTGGCTACACCTTC. Its translation is CASSSHQDRDRGPRGGYTF.

This clone appeared a few times. The gene calls are TRBV2 and TRBJ2-7, with D perhaps matching TRBD1 (5 bases). Germline CDR1 is SNHLY and CDR2 is FYNNEI. This CDR3 is built from 13 residues. V was shortened by 6 bases and J by 5 bases, with 14 bases between the two germline ends. CDR3 DNA: TGTGCCAGCAGCGAAAAAAGGGGAAACGAGCAGTACTTC. Residues: CASSEKRGNEQYF.

The sample holds a few counts of this clone. Possible read error: a much larger clone is one base away. The chain has TRBV5-6 and TRBJ2-1; 9 bases match TRBD2. The CDR3 sequence is 14 residues long. The germline CDR1 and CDR2 sequences are SGHDT and YYEEEE. The CDR3 loop is CSSSLVAGDDEQFF. The DNA for the CDR3 is TGTTCCAGCAGCTTGGTAGCGGGAGATGATGAGCAGTTCTTC.

This rearrangement joins TRBV29-1 to TRBJ2-7; TRBD2 is a possible D gene (5 bases). The CDR3 contains 13 residues. Trimming removed 3 bases at V and 0 bases at J, with 9 bases between. Germline CDR1 reads SQVTM; CDR2 reads ANQGSEA. The CDR3 DNA follows: TGCAGCGTTGAGAATAGCGCCTCCTACGAGCAGTACTTC. Translated, it gives CSVENSASYEQYF.

This clone was observed once. The V and J genes are TRBV7-3 and TRBJ1-2, with 8 bases matching TRBD1. V shed 0 bases, J shed 9 bases, and the junction held 9 bases outside the gene matches. The CDR3 loop spans 15 amino acids. The germline V gene has CDR1 SGHTA and CDR2 FQGTGA. The CDR3 DNA sequence: TGTGCCAGCAGCTTAACACCGACAGGGGTGGATTGCTACACCTTC. Its protein product is CASSLTPTGVDCYTF.

This clone was detected a few times. A much larger clone differs by one base, so this may be a read error. Other DNA sequences in the sample encode the same CDR3. This chain uses TRBV2 with TRBJ2-3; D is undetermined. Germline CDR1 is SNHLY and CDR2 is FYNNEI. The CDR3 runs to 14 residues. The V end lost 10 bases, the J end lost 0 bases, and 14 bases lay between the germline ends. The CDR3 nucleotides are TGTGCCATGTTAGCTGGCGCTAGCACAGATACGCAGTATTTT. The encoded protein is CAMLAGASTDTQYF.

This clone was recorded at least ten times. CDR3 sequence (DNA): TGTGCCAGCAGTGAATGGGCGGCTGGCCCCTACAATGAGCAGTTCTTC. As protein: CASSEWAAGPYNEQFF. V is TRBV2 and J is TRBJ2-1, with D hard to call. Germline V lookup: CDR1 SNHLY, CDR2 FYNNEI. CDR3 length: 16 residues. Between the trimmed V and J ends, which lost 2 bases and 2 bases, there was a span of 13 bases. Drawing the rest from reference TRBV2 and TRBJ2-1, the complete variable domain is EPEVTQTPSHQVTQMGQEVILRCVPISNHLYFYWYRQILGQKVEFLVSFYNNEISEKSEIFDDQFSVERPDGSNFTLKIRSTKLEDSAMYFCASSEWAAGPYNEQFFGPGTRLTVL.

This clone was counted ten times or more. V usage is TRBV12-3 or TRBV12-4 and J usage is TRBJ1-2; no clear D gene. The CDR3 sequence is 13 residues long. The germline V and J ends were trimmed by 0 bases and 8 bases, with 10 bases remaining between them. CDR3 loop: CASSLASSSGYTF. CDR3 DNA sequence: TGTGCCAGCAGTTTAGCCAGCAGTTCCGGCTACACCTTC.

The chain combines TRBV20-1 with TRBJ1-2; TRBD1 might be the D (6 bases). Trimming shortened V by 4 bases and J by 10 bases, and 22 bases separated the two germline ends. The germline V gene has CDR1 DFQATT and CDR2 SNEGSKA (reference sequence). The CDR3 runs 14 residues. The CDR3 loop reads CSAMGQWGAKDYTF. The CDR3 nucleotides read TGCAGTGCTATGGGCCAATGGGGGGCTAAAGACTACACCTTC.

To note about this clone: It may be a read error: a sequence one base away is much more abundant. The rearrangement joins TRBV4-1 to TRBJ2-3; D is unresolved. This CDR3 comprises 15 residues. The V gene's germline CDR1 is MGHRA and CDR2 YSYEKL. In DNA form, the CDR3 reads TGCGCCAGCATCCAAATGTACTCTAGCACAGATACGCAGTATTTT. Amino acids: CASIQMYSSTDTQYF.

The sample holds a few counts of this clone. V gene TRBV6-2 or TRBV6-3 combines with J gene TRBJ1-1; TRBD1 agrees at 8 bases. The germline V gene encodes CDR1 MNHEY and CDR2 SVGEGT. The length of the CDR3 is 16 residues. The V and J ends lost 6 bases and 0 bases, in that order; junction bases with no gene match: 9. CDR3 loop: CASSPGTGEMNTEAFF. DNA for the CDR3: TGTGCCAGCAGCCCCGGGACAGGTGAAATGAACACTGAAGCTTTCTTT.

This clone was seen at least ten times. Other nucleotide sequences in the sample specify the same CDR3. The genes are TRBV6-4 and TRBJ2-2; TRBD2 aligns across 13 bases. This CDR3 has 21 residues. Trimming cost V 5 bases and J 0 bases; bases outside gene matches: 15. The germline V gene has CDR1 MRHNA and CDR2 SNTAGT. The CDR3 region has the DNA TGTGCCAGCAGTCGCGGCCCGTGGACTAGCGGGAGACTCCCGAACACCGGGGAGCTGTTTTTT. It yields the protein CASSRGPWTSGRLPNTGELFF.

This clone was counted a few times. Mismatch with germline at one junction end may stem from a read error. This chain links TRBV6-2 or TRBV6-3 with TRBJ2-7, with D unresolved. Per germline, CDR1 MNHEY and CDR2 SVGEGT. CDR3 length equals 15 residues. CDR3 sequence reads: CASIYSGGILNKQYF. The CDR3 bases are TGTGCCAGCATTTACTCGGGTGGGATCCTTAACAAGCAGTACTTC.

The CDR3 region has the DNA TGTGCCAGCAGTTACTCGAACCAGAGGGGGGGGTGGTACTTC. Translation gives CASSYSNQRGGWYF. The chain uses TRBV6-5 and TRBJ2-7; TRBD2 is a possible D gene (7 bases). V was cut by 0 bases and J by 12 bases, with 18 bases left in between. Per germline, CDR1 MNHEY and CDR2 SVGAGI. CDR3 length: 14 amino acids.